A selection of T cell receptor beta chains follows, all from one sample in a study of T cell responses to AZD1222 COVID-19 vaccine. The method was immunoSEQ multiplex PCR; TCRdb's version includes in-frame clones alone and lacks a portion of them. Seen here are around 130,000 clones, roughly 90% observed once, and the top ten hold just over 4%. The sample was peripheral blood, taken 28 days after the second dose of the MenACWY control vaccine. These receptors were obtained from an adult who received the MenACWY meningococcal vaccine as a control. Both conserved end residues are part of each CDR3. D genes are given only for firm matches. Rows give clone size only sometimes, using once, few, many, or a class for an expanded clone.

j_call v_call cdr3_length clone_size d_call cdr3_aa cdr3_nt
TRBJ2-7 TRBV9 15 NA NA CASSVDPASVYEQYF TGTGCCAGCAGCGTAGACCCCGCTAGCGTCTACGAGCAGTACTTC
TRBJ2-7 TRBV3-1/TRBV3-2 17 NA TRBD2 CASSPLIAGGSSYEQYF TGTGCCAGCAGCCCCCTTATAGCGGGAGGGAGCTCCTACGAGCAGTACTTC
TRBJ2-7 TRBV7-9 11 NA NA CASSVSPEQYF TGTGCCAGCAGCGTAAGCCCCGAGCAGTACTTC
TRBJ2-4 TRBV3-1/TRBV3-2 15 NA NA CASSLGVLAKNIQYF TGTGCCAGCAGCCTCGGAGTACTCGCCAAAAACATTCAGTACTTC
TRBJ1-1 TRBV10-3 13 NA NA CAIRSDGNTEAFF TGTGCCATCAGGTCGGACGGTAACACTGAAGCTTTCTTT
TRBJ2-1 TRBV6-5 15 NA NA CASSSGLSSYNEQFF TGTGCCAGCAGTTCAGGATTAAGCTCCTACAATGAGCAGTTCTTC
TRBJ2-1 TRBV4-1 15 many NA CASSQERTNYNEQFF TGCGCCAGCAGCCAAGAACGGACAAATTACAATGAGCAGTTCTTC
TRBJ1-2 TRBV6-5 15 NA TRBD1 CASSYSPGTAPGYTF TGTGCCAGCAGTTACTCCCCTGGGACAGCACCTGGCTACACCTTC
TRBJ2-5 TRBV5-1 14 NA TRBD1 CASSSGTVQETQYF TGCGCCAGCAGCTCCGGGACAGTCCAAGAGACCCAGTACTTC
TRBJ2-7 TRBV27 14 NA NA CASSFGQSIYEQYF TGTGCCAGCAGTTTCGGACAGAGCATCTACGAGCAGTACTTC
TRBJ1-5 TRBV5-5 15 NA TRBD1 CASSRQGYSNQPQHF TGTGCCAGCAGCCGACAGGGGTATAGCAATCAGCCCCAGCATTTT
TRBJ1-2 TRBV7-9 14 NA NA CASSLPLHGNGYTF TGTGCCAGCAGCCTACCCTTACACGGGAATGGCTACACCTTC
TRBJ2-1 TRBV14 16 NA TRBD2 CASSQDRAGGYNEQFF TGTGCCAGCAGCCAAGACCGAGCGGGAGGCTACAATGAGCAGTTCTTC
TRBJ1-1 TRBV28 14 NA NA CASSTGQMNTEAFF TGTGCCAGCAGTACAGGACAGATGAACACTGAAGCTTTCTTT
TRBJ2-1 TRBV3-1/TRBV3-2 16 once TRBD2 CASSQGVLAGYNEQFF TGTGCCAGCAGCCAGGGAGTTCTAGCGGGCTACAATGAGCAGTTCTTC
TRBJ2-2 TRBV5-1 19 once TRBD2 CASSPRTSGGIKTTGELFF TGCGCCAGCAGCCCGAGGACTAGCGGGGGGATAAAAACAACCGGGGAGCTGTTTTTT